Below are 23 T cell receptor beta chains sequenced from a single sample in a study of blood T cells in healthy people across ages. Using a J-beta primer mix together with a sample-barcoded 5' primer, a second PCR was run for 7 to 11 cycles. TCRdb redid the calling of the 5' RACE reads with MiXCR, one entry per CDR3 protein. The sample yields around 1.7 million distinct CDR3 sequences, 28% seen once. What was sequenced was blood. The receptor set was obtained from a woman in her twenties or thirties in good health.

This sequence joins TRBV10-3 and TRBJ2-5; D perhaps matches TRBD2 (6 bases). The DNA end is more similar to TRBJ2-7, so the J call may be wrong. The CDR3 spans 14 residues. The germline V gene encodes CDR1 ENHRY and CDR2 SYGVKD. This CDR3 reads CASSPGEFMYEQYF. The CDR3 DNA reads as TGTGCCTCCTCCCCGGGAGAGTTCATGTACGAGCAGTACTTC.

This clonotype was counted once. The V gene is TRBV28, the J gene TRBJ2-1; TRBD2 aligns across 8 bases. The CDR3 covers 13 residues. Trimming cost V 8 bases and J 4 bases; bases outside gene matches: 4. Germline CDR1 MDHEN, CDR2 SYDVKM. CDR3 in DNA: TGTGCCAGCGGTAGCGGGGAGTACAATGAGCAGTTCTTC. Protein: CASGSGEYNEQFF.

This clonotype appeared many times. The chain is built from TRBV20-1 and TRBJ2-3, with TRBD2 matching over 11 bases. The CDR3 loop spans 15 amino acids. The germline CDR1 and CDR2 sequences are DFQATT and SNEGSKA (reference sequence). J gave up 5 bases and V 3 bases, and 7 bases lay outside the gene matches. CDR3 protein: CSASSGSGGGDTQYF. The CDR3 DNA follows: TGCAGTGCTAGCTCCGGTAGCGGGGGGGGAGATACGCAGTATTTT.

This clonotype has just a few counts. The V and J genes are TRBV6-5 and TRBJ2-2; D is unresolved. V lost 5 bases, J lost 7 bases, and 8 bases lay in between. Germline CDR1 MNHEY, CDR2 SVGAGI. There are 12 residues in the CDR3. The CDR3 region is CASSLGFGELFF. CDR3 nucleotide sequence: TGTGCCAGCAGTCTAGGTTTCGGGGAGCTGTTTTTT.

V usage is TRBV4-1 and J usage is TRBJ2-3, with 16 bases matching TRBD2. Germline lookup yields CDR1 MGHRA and CDR2 YSYEKL. J was trimmed by 4 bases and V by 4 bases; bases with no gene match: 5. This CDR3 region has 17 residues. The CDR3 DNA follows: TGCGCCAGCAGCCCCGGGACTAGCGGGGGGGCCGCAGATACGCAGTATTTT. Translation: CASSPGTSGGAADTQYF.

On this clonotype: This could be a read error, since a much larger clone is one nucleotide away. The chain couples TRBV6-5 to TRBJ2-7; TRBD1 or TRBD2 may be the D gene (6 bases each). The CDR3 sequence is 12 residues long. Germline V gene lookup returns CDR1 MNHEY and CDR2 SVGAGI. CDR3 protein: CTSKGGPYEQYF. In DNA, the CDR3 is TGTACCAGCAAGGGGGGACCCTACGAGCAGTACTTC.

This clonotype has a handful of counts. The chain carries TRBV7-9 and TRBJ1-2; D ambiguous. This CDR3 is built from 17 residues. Trimming shortened V by 5 bases and J by 0 bases, and 19 bases separated the two germline ends. Germline assignment: CDR1 SEHNR and CDR2 FQNEAQ (reference sequence). The CDR3 bases are TGTGCCAGCAGCGCTACTACCAAGCGTATACCTAACTATGGCTACACCTTC. Protein product: CASSATTKRIPNYGYTF.

This clonotype has a handful of counts. The rearrangement links TRBV10-3 to TRBJ1-1, with D unclear. Trimming shortened V by 10 bases and J by 0 bases, and 21 bases separated the two germline ends. CDR3 size: 16 residues. The V gene's germline CDR1 is ENHRY and CDR2 SYGVKD. The CDR3 nucleotides read TGTGCCACCAAACCTTGGGAAGGAACTTTGAACACTGAAGCTTTCTTT. This codes for CATKPWEGTLNTEAFF.

This clonotype was counted between two and nine times. The chain recombines TRBV12-3 or TRBV12-4 with TRBJ2-1, with 8 bases matching TRBD1. The CDR3 consists of 16 residues. J was trimmed by 4 bases and V by 5 bases; bases with no gene match: 10. In nucleotides, the CDR3 is TGTGCCAGCAGTCGTCAGGGGGCGGCGGCATACAATGAGCAGTTCTTC. Protein sequence: CASSRQGAAAYNEQFF.

This clonotype was seen a handful of times. The rearrangement links TRBV6-6 to TRBJ2-3; TRBD1 matches 7 bases. Germline CDR1 and CDR2: MNHNY and SVGAGI (reference sequence). The CDR3 is 16 amino acids. Trimming removed 6 bases from V and 3 bases from J; junction bases left unmatched: 12. The CDR3: CASRDRDVFRTDTQYF. In DNA form, the CDR3 reads TGTGCCAGCAGAGACAGGGATGTTTTTAGAACAGATACGCAGTATTTT.

This clonotype appeared a few times. In nucleotides, the CDR3 is TGTGCCAGCAGCTTAGAGGCCGTTTCCTACAATGAGCAGTACTTC. This gives the protein CASSLEAVSYNEQYF. This sequence joins TRBV7-6 and TRBJ2-7; D gene ambiguous. CDR3 length: 15 residues. Germline lookup yields CDR1 SGHVS and CDR2 FNYEAQ. V dropped 1 base and J dropped 7 bases, with 17 bases sitting between them. The complete variable domain, with remaining parts taken from reference TRBV7-6 and TRBJ2-7, reads GAGVSQSPRYKVTKRGQDVALRCDPISGHVSLYWYRQALGQGPEFLTYFNYEAQQDKSGLPNDRFSAERPEGSISTLTIQRTEQRDSAMYRCASSLEAVSYNEQYFGPGTRLTVT.

The genes are TRBV4-3 and TRBJ1-1; D unresolved. Germline V lookup: CDR1 LGHNA, CDR2 YSLEER. There are 14 residues in the CDR3. The germline V and J ends were trimmed by 0 bases and 5 bases, with 10 bases remaining between them. The CDR3 sequence is CASSQDYKGTEAFF. CDR3 sequence (DNA): TGCGCCAGCAGCCAAGATTATAAGGGTACTGAAGCTTTCTTT.

The chain is built from TRBV24-1 and TRBJ1-2; 7 nucleotides agree with TRBD1. From germline, CDR1 is KGHDR and CDR2 SFDVKD. This CDR3 is built from 13 residues. Germline trimming cut 3 bases from V and 4 bases from J; bases unmatched to any gene: 1. The CDR3 nucleotides read TGTGCCACCAGTGATGACAGGGCCTATGGCTACACCTTC. Encoded protein: CATSDDRAYGYTF.

This sequence joins TRBV6-6 and TRBJ1-5; no reliable D call. This CDR3 comprises 15 residues. V was cut by 6 bases and J by 4 bases, with 16 bases left in between. CDR1 is MNHNY and CDR2 is SVGAGI in the germline V gene (reference sequence). CDR3 sequence: CASSFIGNQNQPQHF. CDR3 nucleotide sequence: TGTGCCAGCAGCTTTATTGGAAATCAAAATCAGCCCCAGCATTTT.

This chain joins TRBV5-1 and TRBJ2-7; no firm D call. Trimming pared 0 bases from V and 2 bases from J, leaving 12 bases between. The CDR3 spans 15 residues. Germline V gives CDR1 SGHRS, CDR2 YFSETQ. The CDR3 DNA is TGCGCCAGCAGCTTGGAAGGAAGCCTAACCTACGAGCAGTACTTC. Its protein is CASSLEGSLTYEQYF. Complete variable domain (other parts from reference TRBV5-1 and TRBJ2-7): KAGVTQTPRYLIKTRGQQVTLSCSPISGHRSVSWYQQTPGQGLQFLFEYFSETQRNKGNFPGRFSGRQFSNSRSEMNVSTLELGDSALYLCASSLEGSLTYEQYFGPGTRLTVT.

This clonotype was seen a handful of times. The CDR3 nucleotides are TGCAGTGCTCCCGCGGTGGGGAGGACCTACGAGCAGTACTTC. Translating it yields CSAPAVGRTYEQYF. The chain joins TRBV20-1 to TRBJ2-5, with a tentative D call TRBD2 (6 bases). TRBJ2-7 matches the DNA end more closely, so the J call is doubtful. The CDR3 contains 14 residues. Germline CDR1 DFQATT, CDR2 SNEGSKA (reference sequence).

The V call is TRBV12-5, the J call TRBJ2-7; 7 bases match TRBD2. Trimming removed 9 bases from V and 2 bases from J; junction bases left unmatched: 10. This CDR3 has 14 residues. The germline V gene encodes CDR1 LGHNT and CDR2 FRNRAP. CDR3 sequence: CASGLGTGAYEQYF. The CDR3 nucleotides read TGTGCTAGCGGACTAGGTACAGGCGCCTACGAGCAGTACTTC. Full variable domain (missing parts from reference TRBV12-5 and TRBJ2-7): DARVTQTPRHKVTEMGQEVTMRCQPILGHNTVFWYRQTMMQGLELLAYFRNRAPLDDSGMPKDRFSAEMPDATLATLKIQPSEPRDSAVYFCASGLGTGAYEQYFGPGTRLTVT.

This chain connects TRBV12-3 or TRBV12-4 to TRBJ2-1, with TRBD1 matching 10 bases. The better agreement between TRBJ2-7 and the DNA end casts doubt on the J call. The CDR3 consists of 15 residues. The CDR3 DNA is TGTGCCAGCAGGGGACAGGGGATAGCCTACAATGAGCAGTACTTC. Translation: CASRGQGIAYNEQYF.

This clonotype has more than one count but fewer than ten. The chain links TRBV7-8 to TRBJ2-3; no clear D. V lost 1 base, J lost 6 bases, and 8 bases lay in between. Germline values: CDR1 SGHVS, CDR2 FQNEAQ. The CDR3 is made up of 13 amino acids. DNA for the CDR3: TGTGCCAGCAGCTTAGAAAGCTTCGATACGCAGTATTTT. Translated, it gives CASSLESFDTQYF.

To note about this clonotype: Compared with germline, one end of the junction differs, possibly owing to a read error. This chain uses TRBV29-1 with TRBJ2-1; TRBD2 matches at 7 bases. The length of the CDR3 is 14 residues. Germline values: CDR1 SQVTM, CDR2 ANQGSEA. This chain's CDR3 is CSVDGGISYNEQFF. CDR3 nucleotide sequence: TGCAGCGTAGACGGGGGGATTTCCTACAACGAGCAGTTCTTC.

With regard to this clonotype: A single base separates this from a much larger clone, so it may be a read error. The chain recombines TRBV29-1 with TRBJ2-7; possibly TRBD1 for D (5 bases). The CDR3 has 13 amino acids. The germline V and J ends were trimmed by 8 bases and 0 bases, with 14 bases remaining between them. Per germline, CDR1 SQVTM and CDR2 ANQGSEA. The CDR3 bases are TGCAGCCCCTGGACATCCTCCTCCTACGAGCAGTACTTC. This translates into CSPWTSSSYEQYF.

This clonotype was counted at least ten times. This chain joins TRBV7-9 and TRBJ2-1, with a weak D call TRBD1 (5 bases). This CDR3 comprises 15 residues. The germline CDR1 and CDR2 sequences are SEHNR and FQNEAQ (reference sequence). The V end lost 3 bases, the J end lost 11 bases, and 20 bases lay between the germline ends. The CDR3 sequence: CASSFKSDTPVKQFF. In DNA, the CDR3 is TGTGCCAGCAGCTTCAAATCGGACACACCCGTCAAGCAGTTCTTC. Looking up the rest from reference TRBV7-9 and TRBJ2-1 gives the full variable domain: DTGVSQNPRHKITKRGQNVTFRCDPISEHNRLYWYRQTLGQGPEFLTYFQNEAQLEKSRLLSDRFSAERPKGSFSTLEIQRTEQGDSAMYLCASSFKSDTPVKQFFGPGTRLTVL.

The chain is built from TRBV7-8 and TRBJ2-1; TRBD1 or TRBD2 may be the D gene (7 bases each). Trimming shortened V by 2 bases and J by 8 bases, and 19 bases separated the two germline ends. In germline, CDR1 is SGHVS, CDR2 FQNEAQ. The CDR3 totals 16 residues. The CDR3 region has the DNA TGTGCCAGCAGCTTATATTTGGGAGGGGGCGGGTATGAGCAGTTCTTC. Its translation is CASSLYLGGGGYEQFF.